What follows are 15 T cell receptor beta chains derived from one specimen sequenced in a study of human T cells and chemical hapten exposure. TCRdb re-called the RACE reads through MiXCR, storing one row per CDR3 protein. The sample gives 280,000 or so distinct CDR3 sequences, about 7.7% of which show up once; 0.9% to 1.5% is in the top ten. Described time point: pre-sensitization, week 0. Described treatment: therapeutic diphenylcyclopropenone sensitization with weekly scalp DPC. This specimen was whole blood, taken in connection with sensitization to the hapten diphenylcyclopropenone (DPC). The source is a man in his late teens or twenties with alopecia areata. Some clones in this sample may be carry-over from other donors' samples.

This clonotype turned up a few times. The V and J genes are TRBV9 and TRBJ1-2, with TRBD1 matching 11 bases. Germline V CDR1 and CDR2: SGDLS, YYNGEE. Trimming removed 0 bases from V and 4 bases from J; junction bases left unmatched: 5. The CDR3 totals 16 residues. The CDR3 region is CASSVDGTGGSYGYTF. For the CDR3, the DNA is TGTGCCAGCAGCGTAGATGGGACAGGGGGATCCTATGGCTACACCTTC. The entire variable domain, with the rest obtained from reference TRBV9 and TRBJ1-2, is as follows: DSGVTQTPKHLITATGQRVTLRCSPRSGDLSVYWYQQSLDQGLQFLIQYYNGEERAKGNILERFSAQQFPDLHSELNLSSLELGDSALYFCASSVDGTGGSYGYTFGSGTRLTVV.

The table lists this clonotype with a few counts. This chain connects TRBV29-1 to TRBJ1-3; no clear D. Looked up from germline, CDR1 is SQVTM and CDR2 is ANQGSEA. The CDR3 is 14 residues long. Trimming removed 2 bases from V and 0 bases from J, with 8 bases in between. CDR3 in DNA: TGCAGCGTTGAAACGGGTGTCTCTGGAAACACCATATATTTT. This translates into CSVETGVSGNTIYF.

The J gene is TRBJ1-5, the V gene TRBV7-2; 7 bases align to TRBD1. CDR1 and CDR2 (germline): SGHTA, FQGNSA. CDR3 length equals 16 residues. With 5 bases clipped from V and 3 bases from J, the junction kept 10 bases outside the gene matches. The CDR3, as DNA: TGTGCCAGCAGCGAGTACAGGGGAACTAACAATCAGCCCCAGCATTTT. It specifies CASSEYRGTNNQPQHF. Complete variable domain (other parts from reference TRBV7-2 and TRBJ1-5): GAGVSQSPSNKVTEKGKDVELRCDPISGHTALYWYRQSLGQGLEFLIYFQGNSAPDKSGLPSDRFSAERTGGSVSTLTIQRTQQEDSAVYLCASSEYRGTNNQPQHFGDGTRLSIL.

The V call is TRBV29-1, the J call TRBJ2-3, with TRBD2 matching over 13 bases. Germline V gene lookup returns CDR1 SQVTM and CDR2 ANQGSEA. V lost 4 bases and J lost 1; bases outside the gene matches: 5. The CDR3 runs 16 residues. Written as DNA, the CDR3 is TGCAGCGTTGCCGGAGGACTAGCGGGGGGCACAGATACGCAGTATTTT. Amino acid sequence: CSVAGGLAGGTDTQYF.

The J gene is TRBJ1-3, the V gene TRBV6-2 or TRBV6-3; no definite D call. V lost 7 bases to trimming and J lost 0 bases, with 25 bases between them. The CDR3 totals 19 residues. The V gene's germline CDR1 is MNHEY and CDR2 SVGEGT. The CDR3 sequence is CASTLLPSNPWGSGNTIYF. In DNA, the CDR3 is TGTGCCAGCACCTTGCTACCATCAAACCCTTGGGGCTCTGGAAACACCATATATTTT.

This rearrangement joins TRBV2 to TRBJ2-4, with D perhaps matching TRBD2 (5 bases). Trimming took off 11 bases at V and 1 base at J, with 12 bases between the two ends. Germline V lookup: CDR1 SNHLY, CDR2 FYNNEI. This CDR3 has 13 amino acids. The CDR3 loop reads CAGWTGAKNIQYF. CDR3 in DNA: TGTGCCGGGTGGACTGGGGCCAAAAACATTCAGTACTTC.

This clonotype was recorded at least ten times. The chain has TRBV7-9 and TRBJ2-7, with D uncertain. Germline CDR1 SEHNR, CDR2 FQNEAQ (reference sequence). Trimming removed 5 bases from V and 3 bases from J, with 14 bases in between. The CDR3 sequence is 14 residues long. CDR3 region: CASSPSANFYEQYV. CDR3 coding DNA: TGTGCCAGCAGCCCCTCCGCCAATTTCTACGAGCAGTACGTC.

This CDR3 is CASSLGGTGFEAFF. CDR3 DNA sequence: TGTGCCAGCAGCTTAGGGGGTACAGGGTTTGAAGCTTTCTTT. The rearrangement joins TRBV7-2 to TRBJ1-1; TRBD1 might be the D (6 bases). Per germline, CDR1 SGHTA and CDR2 FQGNSA. V lost 1 base and J lost 7, with 13 bases in between. There are 14 residues in the CDR3.

This clonotype came up many times. The V and J genes are TRBV12-3 or TRBV12-4 and TRBJ1-1, with D possibly being TRBD1 (6 bases). V lost 4 bases to trimming and J lost 5 bases, with 11 bases between them. The CDR3 extends over 13 amino acids. The CDR3 here is CASSWPQGTEAFF. CDR3 DNA sequence: TGTGCCAGCAGTTGGCCCCAGGGGACTGAAGCTTTCTTT.

Concerning this clonotype itself: One base away lies a much larger clone, so this may be a sequencing read error. The conserved phenylalanine or tryptophan normally closing the CDR3 is absent here, so this likely arose from a read error. This chain connects TRBV3-1 to TRBJ2-5; 8 bases agree with TRBD1. Trimming removed 3 bases from V and 5 bases from J; junction bases left unmatched: 8. There are 15 residues in the CDR3. Germline CDR1 is LGHDT and CDR2 is YNNKEL (reference sequence). In DNA, the CDR3 is TGTGCCAGCAGCCAGAATCCAGGGGGCGAGGAGACCCAGTACCTC. It encodes CASSQNPGGEETQYL.

This clonotype was detected many times. The V call is TRBV7-9, the J call TRBJ1-5, with D possibly TRBD1 on 6 matching bases. Trimming took 5 bases from V and 6 from J, leaving 17 bases between them. The CDR3 is made up of 15 amino acids. Germline CDR1 is SEHNR and CDR2 is FQNEAQ (reference sequence). DNA of the CDR3: TGTGCCAGCAGCCCAACATCGGGGGCAATTCAGCCCCAGCATTTT. Protein: CASSPTSGAIQPQHF.

Ten or more counts support this clonotype. This chain connects TRBV28 to TRBJ2-4; perhaps TRBD1 as D (6 bases). The germline gives CDR1 MDHEN, CDR2 SYDVKM. The V gene lost 3 bases and the J gene lost 6 bases, with 12 bases spanning the gap. The CDR3 has 14 amino acids. The CDR3 sequence: CASSLGVGGNIQYF. The CDR3 nucleotides read TGTGCCAGCAGTTTGGGGGTAGGGGGAAACATTCAGTACTTC.

This chain connects TRBV24-1 to TRBJ2-2, with D maybe TRBD2 (6 bases). V dropped 5 bases and J dropped 3 bases, with 12 bases sitting between them. This CDR3 has 15 residues. The germline V gene encodes CDR1 KGHDR and CDR2 SFDVKD. CDR3: CATSAGRGDTGELFF. The CDR3 bases are TGTGCCACCAGTGCCGGGCGGGGCGACACCGGGGAGCTGTTTTTT.

This clonotype was observed a handful of times. The chain has TRBV4-1 and TRBJ2-5, with 9 bases that match TRBD1. Germline V CDR1 and CDR2: MGHRA, YSYEKL. J was trimmed by 3 bases and V by 5 bases; bases with no gene match: 4. This CDR3 has 14 residues. The CDR3 here is CASSWGQGKETQYF. DNA of the CDR3: TGCGCCAGCAGCTGGGGACAGGGAAAAGAGACCCAGTACTTC.

This chain connects TRBV20-1 to TRBJ2-3, with 8 bases aligning to TRBD1. The CDR3 extends over 15 amino acids. Germline values: CDR1 DFQATT, CDR2 SNEGSKA (reference sequence). V dropped 1 base and J dropped 2; count of bases not matched to a gene: 5. The CDR3 DNA follows: TGCAGTGCTAGAGTCCAGACAGGGGACACAGATACGCAGTATTTT. Protein product: CSARVQTGDTDTQYF.